Each of the 24 T cell receptor beta chains below was sequenced from the same sample in a study of T-cell memory formation after mild COVID-19. In TCRdb, the 5' RACE reads were re-called with MiXCR into one record per CDR3 protein. Seen here are 210,000 or so distinct CDR3 sequences, roughly 18% observed once, and the top ten hold 2.4%. Sequences were obtained from PBMCs or a T cell subset sorted from them (not recorded which). These receptors all stem from an adult woman who had mild COVID-19 (a few samples of this study predate the infection). Cell type and time point are not known.

The chain is built from TRBV2 and TRBJ2-6, with a weak D call TRBD2 (5 bases). V shed 5 bases and J shed 2 bases, with 10 bases lying between them. The V gene's germline CDR1 is SNHLY and CDR2 FYNNEI. The CDR3 sequence is 15 residues long. The CDR3 protein is CASSPRGPGANVLTF. For the CDR3, the DNA is TGTGCCAGCAGTCCACGGGGTCCTGGGGCCAACGTCCTGACTTTC.

The sample holds a few counts of this clonotype. The chain links TRBV10-1 to TRBJ2-7; TRBD1 aligns across 12 bases. Germline CDR1 and CDR2: WNHNN and SYGVQD (reference sequence). The length of the CDR3 is 16 residues. The V and J ends lost 0 bases and 6 bases, in that order; junction bases with no gene match: 6. Here the CDR3 DNA reads TGCGCCAGCAGTGAGTCGAGGGACAGGGGGCAACGCGAGCAGTACTTC. This encodes CASSESRDRGQREQYF.

This clonotype was picked up a small number of times. V and J are TRBV25-1 and TRBJ1-2; 7 nucleotides align to TRBD1. This CDR3 is 16 amino acids long. Losses at the gene ends were 4 bases for V and 7 bases for J; bases not matched to a gene: 15. Germline loops: CDR1 MGHDK, CDR2 SYGVNS. CDR3 sequence (DNA): TGTGCCAGCAGTGGCGATCGGGACAGCCGGTCGGTTGGCTACACCTTC. Protein sequence: CASSGDRDSRSVGYTF.

This sequence joins TRBV7-2 and TRBJ1-2; 7 nucleotides match TRBD1. Per germline, CDR1 SGHTA and CDR2 FQGNSA. After removal of 6 bases from V and 4 bases from J, the junction contained 17 bases not matched to a gene. The CDR3 length is 17 residues. In DNA, the CDR3 is TGTGCCAGCAGTCCCGGCCCATGGCGGCAGGGGGTCTATGGCTACACCTTC. This codes for CASSPGPWRQGVYGYTF.

A few counts support this clonotype. The rearrangement links TRBV20-1 to TRBJ2-2; D is ambiguous. Germline CDR1 DFQATT, CDR2 SNEGSKA (reference sequence). V lost 6 bases, J lost 0 bases, and 11 bases lay in between. The CDR3 covers 14 residues. In nucleotides, the CDR3 is TGCAGTGCCAGACGGGCGTCGAACACCGGGGAGCTGTTTTTT. Its translation: CSARRASNTGELFF.

This clonotype was observed a handful of times. V gene TRBV5-1 combines with J gene TRBJ2-4; D call uncertain. This CDR3 is 15 amino acids long. V was trimmed by 4 bases and J by 0 bases, leaving 11 bases between them. CDR1 is SGHRS, CDR2 YFSETQ, per germline. The DNA of the CDR3 is TGCGCCAGCAGCACAATGTCCTTAGCCAAAAACATTCAGTACTTC. It is translated as CASSTMSLAKNIQYF.

This clonotype has at least ten counts. The V call is TRBV29-1, the J call TRBJ2-1; TRBD2 aligns across 10 bases. Per the germline V gene, CDR1 is SQVTM and CDR2 is ANQGSEA. The J segment lost 12 bases and the V segment lost 4 bases, leaving 9 bases of the junction unmatched. This CDR3 comprises 13 residues. The CDR3 spells CSVVPSGRGGQFF. The CDR3 DNA follows: TGCAGCGTTGTCCCTAGCGGGAGAGGAGGGCAGTTCTTC.

In its sample, this clonotype was seen a few times. The V and J genes are TRBV5-6 and TRBJ2-1; 11 bases are a match to TRBD2. The CDR3 has 14 amino acids. The trim removed 4 bases at V and 15 bases at J, leaving 12 bases unmatched. CDR1 SGHDT and CDR2 YYEEEE come from the germline V gene. CDR3 in amino acids: CASSTGLAALGGFF. The DNA for the CDR3 is TGTGCCAGCAGCACGGGACTAGCGGCGTTAGGAGGGTTCTTC.

This clonotype appeared a few times. The CDR3 DNA follows: TGTGCCAGCAGCCAACGAGAGACCCAGTACTTC. Its translation is CASSQRETQYF. V usage is TRBV7-2 and J usage is TRBJ2-5; D ambiguous. V lost 5 bases and J lost 4, with 5 bases in between. The CDR3 totals 11 residues. Germline values: CDR1 SGHTA, CDR2 FQGNSA.

J is TRBJ2-1 and V is TRBV15; 7 bases are a match to TRBD2. Unmatched junction bases numbered 5, after V lost 0 bases and J lost 6 bases. Germline CDR1 LNHNV, CDR2 YYDKDF (reference sequence). The CDR3 is 15 residues long. CDR3 protein: CATSRETSVGNEQFF. The CDR3 DNA reads TGTGCCACCAGCAGAGAAACTAGCGTCGGCAATGAGCAGTTCTTC.

The sample holds a few counts of this clonotype. The gene calls are TRBV24-1 and TRBJ2-1; D remains unclear. The CDR3 consists of 13 residues. From germline, CDR1 is KGHDR and CDR2 SFDVKD. V lost 9 bases, J lost 6 bases, and 14 bases lay in between. The CDR3 DNA sequence: TGTGCCACCGGGATCTATGGTACCAATGAGCAGTTCTTC. It specifies CATGIYGTNEQFF.

This clonotype was counted between two and nine times. The chain has TRBV25-1 and TRBJ2-5; no clear D gene. Trimming removed 2 bases at V and 4 bases at J, with 14 bases between. There are 15 residues in the CDR3. Germline V CDR1 and CDR2: MGHDK, SYGVNS. DNA of the CDR3: TGTGCCAGCAGTGAAGGTTCGACGGTCGTAGAGACCCAGTACTTC. This encodes CASSEGSTVVETQYF. Full variable domain (outside the CDR3, taken from reference TRBV25-1 and TRBJ2-5): EADIYQTPRYLVIGTGKKITLECSQTMGHDKMYWYQQDPGMELHLIHYSYGVNSTEKGDLSSESTVSRIRTEHFPLTLESARPSHTSQYLCASSEGSTVVETQYFGPGTRLLVL.

The rearrangement joins TRBV7-2 to TRBJ1-2; TRBD1 is a possible D gene (5 bases). CDR1 and CDR2 (germline): SGHTA, FQGNSA. The CDR3 spans 15 residues. Trimming cost V 2 bases and J 4 bases, with 14 bases left between them. This CDR3 reads CASSLHLGGFYGYTF. Here the CDR3 DNA reads TGTGCCAGCAGCTTACACCTCGGGGGGTTCTATGGCTACACCTTC.

The chain employs TRBV7-3 and TRBJ2-1, with 9 bases that match TRBD2. The V gene end was trimmed by 5 bases and the J gene end by 7 bases; junction bases not matched to a gene: 9. Germline values: CDR1 SGHTA, CDR2 FQGTGA. The CDR3 length is 15 residues. CDR3 sequence (DNA): TGTGCCAGCAGCCCTCGGGGCGGGAGGGTAAATGAGCAGTTCTTC. The encoded protein is CASSPRGGRVNEQFF.

This rearrangement joins TRBV18 to TRBJ1-1; no reliable D call. The germline V gene has CDR1 KGHSH and CDR2 LQKENI. The CDR3 is 14 residues long. Between the trimmed V and J ends, which lost 6 bases and 4 bases, there was a span of 15 bases. CDR3 sequence: CASSPVPWGTEAFF. CDR3 DNA sequence: TGTGCCAGCTCTCCAGTTCCGTGGGGCACTGAAGCTTTCTTT. The variable domain in full, with the rest retrieved from reference TRBV18 and TRBJ1-1, is NAGVMQNPRHLVRRRGQEARLRCSPMKGHSHVYWYRQLPEEGLKFMVYLQKENIIDESGMPKERFSAEFPKEGPSILRIQQVVRGDSAAYFCASSPVPWGTEAFFGQGTRLTVV.

This clonotype was counted a few times. This sequence joins TRBV29-1 and TRBJ2-3; D is uncertain. This CDR3 spans 12 amino acids. V shed 5 bases and J shed 2 bases, with 8 bases lying between them. CDR1 SQVTM and CDR2 ANQGSEA come from the germline V gene. Written as DNA, the CDR3 is TGCAGCGTTCAGATGGACACAGATACGCAGTATTTT. Its translation: CSVQMDTDTQYF.

The rearrangement links TRBV4-1 to TRBJ2-1, with D possibly being TRBD1 or TRBD2 (6 bases each). This CDR3 is 12 amino acids long. Germline assignment: CDR1 MGHRA and CDR2 YSYEKL. The ends were cut back, 6 bases at V and 7 bases at J, with 10 bases in the middle. This chain's CDR3 is CASRQGRNEQFF. CDR3 DNA sequence: TGCGCCAGCAGGCAGGGGAGGAATGAGCAGTTCTTC.

The V and J genes are TRBV7-9 and TRBJ2-5; TRBD1 might be the D (6 bases). The CDR3 is 14 residues long. The V and J ends lost 5 bases and 4 bases respectively, with 14 bases between them. Germline CDR1 SEHNR, CDR2 FQNEAQ (reference sequence). CDR3 DNA sequence: TGTGCCAGCAGCCCCCCAGGGGCCGTAGAGACCCAGTACTTC. The encoded protein is CASSPPGAVETQYF.

CDR3 DNA sequence: TGCGCCAGCAGCATTGCGCGGGGGGGCGGAAGCACAGATACGCAGTATTTT. Protein product: CASSIARGGGSTDTQYF. The chain carries TRBV5-1 and TRBJ2-3; 9 bases map to TRBD2. Germline trimming cut 4 bases from V and 0 bases from J; bases unmatched to any gene: 9. The CDR3 extends over 17 amino acids. From germline, CDR1 is SGHRS and CDR2 YFSETQ.

This clonotype occurred a few times. J is TRBJ2-2 and V is TRBV4-2, with 12 bases aligning to TRBD2. Per the germline V gene, CDR1 is LGHNA and CDR2 is YNFKEQ. The CDR3 totals 17 residues. Trimming took 4 bases from V and 1 from J; bases not matched to a gene: 4. CDR3: CASSPRLAGVNTGELFF. The CDR3 DNA is TGTGCCAGCAGCCCTAGACTAGCGGGAGTGAACACCGGGGAGCTGTTTTTT.

The chain couples TRBV7-9 to TRBJ2-7, with D uncertain. Per the germline V gene, CDR1 is SEHNR and CDR2 is FQNEAQ (reference sequence). The germline V and J ends were trimmed by 1 base and 7 bases, with 17 bases remaining between them. The CDR3 length is 15 residues. CDR3 loop: CASSLVPGPMGEQYF. CDR3 nucleotides: TGTGCCAGCAGCTTAGTGCCAGGTCCGATGGGGGAGCAGTACTTC.

The CDR3 is CATSRDWVNEQYF. The DNA of the CDR3 is TGTGCCACCAGCAGAGATTGGGTTAACGAGCAGTACTTC. V usage is TRBV15 and J usage is TRBJ2-7, with unresolved D. Germline V gives CDR1 LNHNV, CDR2 YYDKDF (reference sequence). Trimming took off 0 bases at V and 5 bases at J, with 8 bases between the two ends. CDR3 size: 13 residues.

Ten or more counts support this clonotype. The rearrangement links TRBV12-3 or TRBV12-4 to TRBJ2-7; unclear D gene. V was trimmed by 6 bases and J by 6 bases, leaving 15 bases between them. CDR3 size: 13 residues. Here the CDR3 DNA reads TGTGCCAGCAGCACCAACCGGTGGGCCGAGCAGTACTTC. Residues: CASSTNRWAEQYF.

The chain combines TRBV12-3 or TRBV12-4 with TRBJ1-5; D is ambiguous. Trimming removed 3 bases from V and 5 bases from J, with 8 bases in between. The CDR3 loop spans 13 amino acids. Here the CDR3 reads CASSFGQYQPQHF. The CDR3 bases are TGTGCCAGCAGTTTTGGGCAGTATCAGCCCCAGCATTTT.